Listed below are T cell receptor beta chains from one sample, sequenced in a study of cytomegalovirus exposure and HLA in healthy donors. Clones were read by immunoSEQ multiplex PCR, and TCRdb kept only the in-frame ones, dropping some. The top ten hold about 3.1% of the sample, which has over 65,000 clones, around 77% seen once. Sequences were obtained from PBMCs. The receptors here all came from a man aged 45-65 years in good health and CMV-seronegative. The CDR3 runs from the conserved cysteine through the conserved F or W. A D gene is named only where the DNA matches it firmly. Not every row has a clone size; where given, it reads once, few, many or a size class.

CDR3	DNA	V	J	D	size
CASSSQDSNQPQHF	TGTGCCAGCAGCTCGCAGGATAGCAATCAGCCCCAGCATTTT	TRBV11-2	TRBJ1-5	.	.
CSSSSTGNEQYF	TGTTCCAGCAGCTCGACCGGGAACGAGCAGTACTTC	TRBV7-9	TRBJ2-7	.	.
CASSPRGQTNEKLFF	TGCGCCAGCAGCCCCAGGGGTCAAACTAATGAAAAACTGTTTTTT	TRBV5-1	TRBJ1-4	.	few
CASSQEFRGGTYGYTF	TGCGCCAGCAGCCAAGAATTTAGGGGAGGTACCTATGGCTACACCTTC	TRBV4-3	TRBJ1-2	.	.
CASSPGRAGNTIYF	TGTGCCAGCTCACCAGGGAGGGCTGGAAACACCATATATTTT	TRBV18	TRBJ1-3	.	.
CASSIQGDTEAFF	TGTGCCAGTAGTATTCAGGGGGACACTGAAGCTTTCTTT	TRBV19	TRBJ1-1	TRBD1	.
CASSLSVYEQYF	TGTGCCAGCAGCTTATCCGTCTACGAGCAGTACTTC	TRBV7-9	TRBJ2-7	.	.
CASTTSSDYEQYF	TGTGCCAGCACGACGTCCAGCGACTACGAGCAGTACTTC	TRBV2	TRBJ2-7	.	.
CASSPPPSGGLSYNEQFF	TGTGCCAGCAGTCCCCCCCCTTCCGGGGGGCTATCCTACAATGAGCAGTTCTTC	TRBV28	TRBJ2-1	.	.
CASSVDGLYEQYF	TGCGCCAGCAGCGTAGACGGACTGTACGAGCAGTACTTC	TRBV5-1	TRBJ2-7	.	few
CASSHPLGLYGYTF	TGTGCCAGCAGCCACCCTCTGGGGCTCTATGGCTACACCTTC	TRBV9	TRBJ1-2	.	once
CASSLGGSNTEAFF	TGCGCCAGCAGCTTGGGAGGGAGTAACACTGAAGCTTTCTTT	TRBV5-1	TRBJ1-1	.	.
CASSHNPGGNTDTQYF	TGCGCCAGCAGCCATAATCCAGGGGGCAACACAGATACGCAGTATTTT	TRBV5-1	TRBJ2-3	TRBD1	.
CACLSSSYNEQFF	TGTGCCTGTCTTTCCAGCTCCTACAATGAGCAGTTCTTC	TRBV30	TRBJ2-1	.	.
CASSQDPINLRADTQYF	TGTGCCAGCAGCCAAGACCCCATTAATCTACGGGCAGATACGCAGTATTTT	TRBV4-2	TRBJ2-3	.	.
CASLAGGLHEQYF	TGTGCCAGCCTAGCGGGGGGCCTTCACGAGCAGTACTTC	TRBV6-1	TRBJ2-7	TRBD2	.
CSGGGMNTEAFF	TGCAGCGGAGGGGGCATGAACACTGAAGCTTTCTTT	TRBV29-1	TRBJ1-1	TRBD1	.
CASSYSGQGVGAFF	TGTGCCAGCAGTTACTCGGGACAGGGGGTCGGAGCTTTCTTT	TRBV6-5	TRBJ1-1	TRBD1	.
CASSFIGLRGYTF	TGTGCCAGCAGTTTCATCGGGTTGCGCGGCTACACCTTC	TRBV28	TRBJ1-2	.	.
CASSKTGGAGNTIYF	TGTGCCAGCAGCAAGACGGGGGGCGCGGGAAACACCATATATTTT	TRBV7-2	TRBJ1-3	.	.
CASSRAGSSTGELFF	TGTGCCAGCAGTCGGGCAGGGTCGAGCACCGGGGAGCTGTTTTTT	TRBV27	TRBJ2-2	.	.
CASSDPGRGRFTNEAFF	TGCGCCAGCAGTGACCCGGGCAGGGGGCGCTTTACTAATGAAGCTTTCTTT	TRBV10-2	TRBJ1-1	TRBD1	.
CASRTQNNEQFF	TGTGCCAGTAGAACGCAGAACAATGAGCAGTTCTTC	TRBV19	TRBJ2-1	.	few
CASARDYYGYTF	TGTGCCAGTGCCAGGGATTACTATGGCTACACCTTC	TRBV19	TRBJ1-2	.	.
CSSSFLGAVSYEQYF	TGTTCCAGCAGCTTCTTAGGGGCCGTATCCTACGAGCAGTACTTC	TRBV7-9	TRBJ2-7	.	.
CASSLGQGGYGYTF	TGTGCCAGCAGTTTAGGACAGGGCGGCTATGGCTACACCTTC	TRBV27	TRBJ1-2	TRBD1	.
CASTLDRNTEAFF	TGTGCCAGCACCTTGGACAGGAACACTGAAGCTTTCTTT	TRBV6-6	TRBJ1-1	.	few
CAWSVRAWRRGGNTEAFF	TGTGCCTGGAGTGTACGAGCTTGGAGAAGGGGTGGGAACACTGAAGCTTTCTTT	TRBV30	TRBJ1-1	.	.
CASSQDSGGAGEQYF	TGTGCCAGCAGCCAAGATAGCGGGGGGGCCGGAGAGCAGTACTTC	TRBV4-2	TRBJ2-7	TRBD2	few
CASNPAGSHEQYF	TGTGCCAGCAACCCCGCAGGGTCCCACGAGCAGTACTTC	TRBV28	TRBJ2-7	.	few
CASSGQGYGNTIYF	TGTGCCAGCAGCGGTCAGGGATATGGAAACACCATATATTTT	TRBV9	TRBJ1-3	.	.
CASSSWGRAEGANVLTF	TGCGCCAGCAGCTCCTGGGGCCGTGCAGAGGGGGCCAACGTCCTGACTTTC	TRBV5-1	TRBJ2-6	.	.
CASSEGGGNYGYTF	TGTGCCAGCAGTGAAGGGGGGGGGAACTATGGCTACACCTTC	TRBV2	TRBJ1-2	.	.
CASSPQGTTGANVLTF	TGTGCCAGTAGTCCGCAGGGAACCACTGGGGCCAACGTCCTGACTTTC	TRBV19	TRBJ2-6	.	.
CASSSRGPNEKLFF	TGTGCCAGCAGCTCCAGGGGGCCTAATGAAAAACTGTTTTTT	TRBV7-9	TRBJ1-4	TRBD1	.
CASSLDGTGGRGYTF	TGTGCCAGCAGCTTAGACGGGACAGGGGGACGCGGCTACACCTTC	TRBV7-2	TRBJ1-2	TRBD1	.
CASSLGLGSSGNTIYF	TGTGCCAGCAGCTTGGGTTTGGGGAGCTCTGGAAACACCATATATTTT	TRBV5-4	TRBJ1-3	.	.
CASSSYEARLSTEAFF	TGCGCCAGCAGTTCTTATGAGGCTCGGCTGAGCACTGAAGCTTTCTTT	TRBV5-1	TRBJ1-1	.	.
CASSFAPGGGETQYF	TGTGCTAGCAGCTTCGCACCAGGGGGCGGGGAGACCCAGTACTTC	TRBV7-7	TRBJ2-5	TRBD1	.
CASRPWVGGGNSNQPQHF	TGTGCCAGCAGACCTTGGGTTGGGGGAGGTAATAGCAATCAGCCCCAGCATTTT	TRBV5-6	TRBJ1-5	.	.
CASSSGHRQSPLHF	TGCGCCAGCAGCTCGGGTCACAGGCAATCACCCCTCCACTTT	TRBV4-1	TRBJ1-6	.	.
CASTRGTTNYGYTF	TGTGCCAGCACTAGGGGAACCACAAACTATGGCTACACCTTC	TRBV28	TRBJ1-2	.	once